The 2 T cell receptor beta chains reported below all come from one sample, sequenced in a study of shared clonotypes between healthy human individuals (dated by TCRdb to 2020 to 2022). CD8 naive samples were obtained by positive selection for CCR7 among CD45RO-negative cells, yielding a CD45RA+CCR7+ population from which TemRA cells were excluded. Receptor libraries were prepared by the immunoSEQ multiplex PCR assay. Here the immuneACCESS table is served through TCRdb, limited to in-frame sequences with V and J called. Missing clones are a known gap in these copies; in checked studies unresolved V genes cover under half, and the rest lacks a known reason. For this sample there are hundreds of thousands of clones; 85% to 95% appear just once. The ten largest clones represent approximately 0.12% of the sample. The sequencing sample was made of naive CD8+ T cells sorted from blood. In the paper's terms, the cell subset or site label means: CD45RA+CCR7+. The receptor set was obtained from a woman aged 25 to 39 in good health.

A note on this clone: The sample has other DNA sequences that encode this CDR3 too. V and J are TRBV28 and TRBJ2-2; no reliable D call. V lost 3 bases to trimming and J lost 3 bases, with 2 bases between them. CDR1 is MDHEN, CDR2 SYDVKM, per germline. This CDR3 spans 12 amino acids. The CDR3 sequence: CASSLDTGELFF. The CDR3 DNA is TGTGCCAGCAGTTTGGACACCGGGGAGCTGTTTTTT.

CDR3 coding DNA: TGTGCCAGCAGTTTTTTAACGGAGGGGACTGCTTATGGCTACACCTTC. Protein: CASSFLTEGTAYGYTF. The V and J genes are TRBV28 and TRBJ1-2, with D possibly matching TRBD1 (5 bases). Germline assignment: CDR1 MDHEN and CDR2 SYDVKM. V was cut by 3 bases and J by 5 bases, with 19 bases left in between. The length of the CDR3 is 16 residues.